The clone carrying this TCR beta chain came up a few times. The sample belongs to a study of T-cell reconstitution after alpha-beta-depleted transplantation in children. A TCRbeta library incorporating unique molecular identifiers was prepared. TCRdb passed the PCR reads through MiXCR, listing each CDR3 protein once. In the table there are 150,000 to 200,000 distinct CDR3 sequences, 11% of which are singletons. This CDR3 comprises 16 residues. Trimming shortened V by 2 bases and J by 0 bases, and 16 bases separated the two germline ends. The germline CDR1 and CDR2 sequences are GTSNPN and SVGIG (reference sequence).

This clonotype originated in a boy aged 2-9 years with acute myeloid leukemia, due to receive a stem cell transplant. The rearrangement uses TRBV30 and TRBJ1-2, with D possibly matching TRBD1 (6 bases). This sample comprised PBMCs, obtained before TCRalphabeta/CD19-depleted stem cell transplant. The CDR3: CAWSTGGPLTNYGYTF. The CDR3 DNA reads as TGTGCCTGGAGTACCGGGGGCCCTCTGACTAACTATGGCTACACCTTC.